This entry describes one TCR beta chain. CDR3 length: 15 amino acids. Germline V gene sequence: CDR1 SGHTA, CDR2 FQGNSA. Trimming stripped 3 bases from V and 4 bases from J, with 15 bases between. This specimen comes from a study of T cell responses to AZD1222 COVID-19 vaccine. TCRdb keeps only in-frame clones here, not all; method: immunoSEQ multiplex PCR. Among more than 95,000 clones listed, 88% were seen once. The sequence was collected from an adult in good health. This chain uses TRBV7-2 with TRBJ1-2; D is perhaps TRBD1 (5 bases). Sequenced material: peripheral blood, taken on day 0 of AZD1222 vaccination. The CDR3 region is CASSLGRVVVYGYTF. The DNA of the CDR3 is TGTGCCAGCAGCTTGGGCAGGGTGGTGGTCTATGGCTACACCTTC.